One and the same sample provided the 19 T cell receptor beta chains below, sequenced in a study of early T cells in non-severe SARS-CoV-2 infection. TCRdb fed the 5' RACE reads into MiXCR, producing one record per CDR3 protein. The data contain about 80,000 distinct CDR3 sequences, 9.5% to 13% of them singletons. The sequenced sample consisted of whole blood. The origin of the receptors is an adult who was a healthcare worker with PCR-confirmed SARS-CoV-2 infection or an uninfected control (not recorded which).

There are many counts of this clonotype. The rearrangement joins TRBV5-6 to TRBJ1-6; D call uncertain. The V end was cut by 0 bases, the J end by 0 bases, with 10 bases between. Germline CDR1 is SGHDT and CDR2 is YYEEEE. CDR3 size: 17 residues. The CDR3 is CASSLGSWSSYNSPLHF. CDR3 in DNA: TGTGCCAGCAGCTTGGGGTCCTGGAGCTCCTATAATTCACCCCTCCACTTT.

The table lists this clonotype with many counts. This rearrangement joins TRBV27 to TRBJ2-1, with TRBD1 matching 9 bases. Germline assignment: CDR1 MNHEY and CDR2 SMNVEV (reference sequence). The CDR3 length is 15 residues. Trimming removed 5 bases from V and 8 bases from J; junction bases left unmatched: 10. CDR3 coding DNA: TGTGCCAGCAGTGCCGACAGGGGGGTTACGTATGAGCAGTTCTTC. This encodes CASSADRGVTYEQFF.

This clonotype was observed a few times. This chain joins TRBV3-1 and TRBJ1-1; no clear D. With 0 bases removed from V and 4 bases from J, the gap between germline ends came to 12 bases. This CDR3 contains 15 residues. Germline V CDR1 and CDR2: LGHDT, YNNKEL (reference sequence). CDR3 protein: CASSQDRRDRTEAFF. The CDR3 DNA reads as TGTGCCAGCAGCCAAGACCGACGGGATCGCACTGAAGCTTTCTTT.

This clonotype was observed a few times. This chain links TRBV10-3 with TRBJ2-7, with D possibly being TRBD2 (6 bases). Germline V lookup: CDR1 ENHRY, CDR2 SYGVKD. Trimming pared 2 bases from V and 0 bases from J, leaving 14 bases between. CDR3 size: 16 residues. The DNA for the CDR3 is TGTGCCATCAGTGAGGGGACGGACGGGAGCTCCTACGAGCAGTACTTC. Translating gives CAISEGTDGSSYEQYF.

This clonotype has only a few counts. The rearrangement links TRBV20-1 to TRBJ2-7, with D uncertain. V shed 0 bases and J shed 3 bases, with 6 bases lying between them. Germline CDR1 and CDR2: DFQATT and SNEGSKA (reference sequence). This CDR3 spans 12 amino acids. The CDR3 sequence: CSARDLHYEQYF. The CDR3 DNA reads TGCAGTGCTAGAGATCTTCACTACGAGCAGTACTTC.

A word on this clonotype: At one boundary the junction diverges from the germline segment, which might be a read error. The CDR3 region is CASSISVNTEAFF. As DNA, the CDR3 is TGTGCCAGCAGTATATCGGTGAACACTGAAGCTTTCTTT. V is TRBV27 and J is TRBJ1-1; D unclear. The CDR3 contains 13 residues. Per germline, CDR1 MNHEY and CDR2 SMNVEV (reference sequence).

This clonotype was seen only a few times. The rearrangement links TRBV12-3 or TRBV12-4 to TRBJ1-1; TRBD1 aligns across 8 bases. The CDR3 runs to 15 residues. Unmatched junction bases numbered 9, after V lost 5 bases and J lost 4 bases. The CDR3 nucleotides read TGTGCCAGCAGTCCTCCCGGACAGGGTGGCACTGAAGCTTTCTTT. It is translated as CASSPPGQGGTEAFF.

This clonotype showed up just a few times. This chain links TRBV20-1 with TRBJ2-7; TRBD2 agrees at 10 bases. This CDR3 region has 14 residues. Germline loops: CDR1 DFQATT, CDR2 SNEGSKA (reference sequence). The CDR3 nucleotides are TGCAGCGCCCGGGGTAGCGGGGGGTTTTACGAGCAGTACTTC. Translating it yields CSARGSGGFYEQYF.

In this sample, this clonotype turned up many times. V is TRBV28 and J is TRBJ1-1; tentatively, D is TRBD1 (5 bases). Trimming stripped 3 bases from V and 3 bases from J, with 11 bases between. Germline CDR1 MDHEN, CDR2 SYDVKM. This CDR3 region has 14 residues. For the CDR3, the DNA is TGTGCCAGCAGTTTTACCAGGGTGGACACTGAAGCTTTCTTT. Its translation is CASSFTRVDTEAFF.

There are many counts of this clonotype. The junction departs from the called germline gene at one end, perhaps through a read error. The chain couples TRBV2 to TRBJ2-2, with D tentatively TRBD1 (6 bases). The CDR3 covers 14 residues. Germline V CDR1 and CDR2: SNHLY, FYNNEI. The DNA of the CDR3 is TGCGCCAGCAGTGTCGGGCAGGGGTACGGGGAGCTGTTTTTT. Its protein product is CASSVGQGYGELFF.

Ten or more counts support this clonotype. The chain has TRBV5-1 and TRBJ2-5; D not certain. The CDR3 loop spans 12 amino acids. Germline V gene data show CDR1 as SGHRS and CDR2 as YFSETQ. The V end lost 2 bases, the J end lost 2 bases, and 4 bases lay between the germline ends. This CDR3 reads CASSFGQETQYF. CDR3 sequence (DNA): TGCGCCAGCAGCTTTGGGCAAGAGACCCAGTACTTC.

J is TRBJ1-6 and V is TRBV20-1, with 9 bases fitting TRBD1. This CDR3 has 17 amino acids. From germline, CDR1 is DFQATT and CDR2 SNEGSKA (reference sequence). Losses at the gene ends were 2 bases for V and 7 bases for J; bases not matched to a gene: 12. The CDR3 is CSARPPGQGSFNSPLHF. The CDR3 DNA follows: TGCAGTGCTAGACCCCCGGGACAGGGATCTTTCAATTCACCCCTCCACTTT.

Ten or more counts support this clonotype. The rearrangement uses TRBV7-9 and TRBJ1-1; D not resolved. Germline loops: CDR1 SEHNR, CDR2 FQNEAQ (reference sequence). The CDR3 contains 15 residues. V lost 3 bases to trimming and J lost 0 bases, with 11 bases between them. CDR3 sequence (DNA): TGTGCCAGCAGCTTCCACCAGGCCCTGAACACTGAAGCTTTCTTT. Translated, it gives CASSFHQALNTEAFF.

The table lists this clonotype with a few counts. The V call is TRBV30, the J call TRBJ2-7; unclear D gene. CDR3 length: 12 residues. Germline loops: CDR1 GTSNPN, CDR2 SVGIG (reference sequence). Deletions cut 0 bases from V and 5 bases from J, with 8 bases between. CDR3 DNA: TGTGCCTGGAGTGTAGACTGGGACGAGCAGTACTTC. Amino acid sequence: CAWSVDWDEQYF.

This chain joins TRBV5-6 and TRBJ1-5; the D is unclear. The CDR3 extends over 14 amino acids. CDR1 is SGHDT and CDR2 is YYEEEE in the germline V gene. Trimming cost V 0 bases and J 5 bases, with 9 bases left between them. This CDR3 is CASSLGMGDQPQHF. CDR3 coding DNA: TGTGCCAGCAGCTTGGGGATGGGAGATCAGCCCCAGCATTTT.

The table lists this clonotype with a few counts. The gene calls are TRBV19 and TRBJ2-2, with D tentatively TRBD1 (6 bases). CDR3 length: 14 residues. The V gene's germline CDR1 is LNHDA and CDR2 SQIVND (reference sequence). Trimming pared 3 bases from V and 7 bases from J, leaving 12 bases between. As DNA, the CDR3 is TGTGCCAGTAGTATCGCAGGGGTTTACGGGGAGCTGTTTTTT. Translation: CASSIAGVYGELFF.

This clonotype was seen repeatedly, ten times or more. V and J are TRBV5-4 and TRBJ2-7; no clear D. V dropped 4 bases and J dropped 7 bases, with 12 bases sitting between them. The length of the CDR3 is 12 residues. In germline, CDR1 is SGHNT, CDR2 YYREEE (reference sequence). In DNA form, the CDR3 reads TGTGCCAGCAGCAAGTGGGTCGGAGAGCAGTACTTC. It translates to CASSKWVGEQYF.

The J gene is TRBJ2-7, the V gene TRBV6-5; 13 nucleotides match TRBD2. V lost 6 bases, J lost 3 bases, and 14 bases stayed unmatched. Looked up from germline, CDR1 is MNHEY and CDR2 is SVGAGI. The CDR3 has 18 residues. CDR3 in DNA: TGTGCCAGCAGACGCCACGGACTAGCGGGAGCCCAGGGCTACGAGCAGTACTTC. Residues: CASRRHGLAGAQGYEQYF.

The chain carries TRBV24-1 and TRBJ2-5, with TRBD2 identical over 13 bases. The CDR3 extends over 16 amino acids. Germline CDR1 and CDR2: KGHDR and SFDVKD. With 8 bases clipped from V and 1 base from J, the junction kept 6 bases outside the gene matches. CDR3 region: CATMRLAGGLQETQYF. CDR3 DNA sequence: TGTGCCACCATGAGACTAGCGGGGGGCCTCCAAGAGACCCAGTACTTC.